These 30 T cell receptor beta chains were all obtained from the same sample, sequenced in a study of blood T cell repertoires in COVID-19. Profiled with immunoSEQ multiplex PCR; TCRdb holds only in-frame clones, not every one. The sample lists approximately 300,000 clones, 86% occurring once. The sequenced material came from peripheral blood. These receptors originate from a woman aged 45-65 years with acute or convalescent COVID-19.

The chain carries TRBV7-9 and TRBJ1-2; 8 bases line up with TRBD1. The germline CDR1 and CDR2 sequences are SEHNR and FQNEAQ (reference sequence). The CDR3 sequence is 15 residues long. Trimming took 1 base from V and 4 from J; bases not matched to a gene: 5. CDR3 protein: CASSLGQGALYGYTF. CDR3 coding DNA: TGTGCCAGCAGCTTAGGGCAGGGGGCTCTCTATGGCTACACCTTC.

The genes are TRBV9 and TRBJ1-3; no clear D gene. Germline-derived CDR1 and CDR2 are SGDLS and YYNGEE. Trimming took 4 bases from V and 2 from J, leaving 19 bases between them. The CDR3 consists of 17 residues. CDR3 in amino acids: CASSSSSGLHAGNTIYF. CDR3 bases: TGTGCCAGCAGCTCCAGCTCGGGTCTGCATGCTGGAAACACCATATATTTT. The full variable domain, rest sourced from reference TRBV9 and TRBJ1-3, is DSGVTQTPKHLITATGQRVTLRCSPRSGDLSVYWYQQSLDQGLQFLIQYYNGEERAKGNILERFSAQQFPDLHSELNLSSLELGDSALYFCASSSSSGLHAGNTIYFGEGSWLTVV.

In its sample, this clone was seen once. V usage is TRBV19 and J usage is TRBJ1-5, with 8 bases lining up with TRBD1. This CDR3 has 15 residues. V shed 5 bases, J shed 3 bases, and the junction held 6 bases outside the gene matches. Germline CDR1 reads LNHDA; CDR2 reads SQIVND (reference sequence). The CDR3 here is CASSALGQDNQPQHF. The CDR3 DNA follows: TGTGCCAGTAGTGCTTTGGGACAGGACAATCAGCCCCAGCATTTT.

This chain joins TRBV19 and TRBJ1-1; 7 nucleotides align to TRBD1. Germline-derived CDR1 and CDR2 are LNHDA and SQIVND (reference sequence). With V trimmed by 5 bases and J by 5 bases, 8 bases remained unmatched. The CDR3 totals 14 residues. CDR3 coding DNA: TGTGCCAGTAGTGTCTGGCAGGGGGAAACTGAAGCTTTCTTT. Its protein is CASSVWQGETEAFF. Using reference TRBV19 and TRBJ1-1 for the parts outside the CDR3, the full variable domain is DGGITQSPKYLFRKEGQNVTLSCEQNLNHDAMYWYRQDPGQGLRLIYYSQIVNDFQKGDIAEGYSVSREKKESFPLTVTSAQKNPTAFYLCASSVWQGETEAFFGQGTRLTVV.

In this sample, this clone turned up once. The chain joins TRBV14 to TRBJ2-5; 12 bases are a match to TRBD1. The V segment lost 1 base and the J segment 6 bases; nucleotides outside the gene matches: 9. Germline V gives CDR1 SGHDN, CDR2 FVKESK. This CDR3 comprises 17 residues. This chain's CDR3 is CASSQGSSGQGAQTQYF. Written as DNA, the CDR3 is TGTGCCAGCAGCCAAGGAAGTTCGGGACAGGGGGCCCAGACCCAGTACTTC.

The J gene is TRBJ2-3, the V gene TRBV5-8; 7 positions match TRBD2. V lost 2 bases, J lost 5 bases, and 5 bases stayed unmatched. CDR1 and CDR2 from the germline V gene are SGHTS and YDEGEE. This CDR3 region has 14 residues. DNA of the CDR3: TGTGCCAGCAGCTTCGGCGGGAGAGAAGATACGCAGTATTTT. Its translation: CASSFGGREDTQYF.

CDR3 sequence: CASSPFPSETVIQETQYF. Here the CDR3 DNA reads TGTGCCAGTAGTCCTTTCCCTTCCGAAACAGTAATCCAAGAGACCCAGTACTTC. The chain employs TRBV19 and TRBJ2-5; D is uncertain. The CDR3 runs 18 residues. Germline V CDR1 and CDR2: LNHDA, SQIVND (reference sequence). V was cut by 5 bases and J by 1 base, with 23 bases left in between.

In regard to this clone: Other nucleotide sequences from this sample produce the same CDR3. The chain has TRBV7-2 and TRBJ1-1; D call uncertain. This CDR3 region has 14 residues. Trimming stripped 1 base from V and 1 base from J, with 7 bases between. Germline CDR1 and CDR2: SGHTA and FQGNSA. CDR3 sequence reads: CASSLVAGNTEAFF. In DNA, the CDR3 is TGTGCCAGCAGCTTAGTTGCCGGGAACACTGAAGCTTTCTTT.

The rearrangement uses TRBV5-1 and TRBJ2-5; TRBD2 might be the D (6 bases). Trimming cost V 5 bases and J 2 bases, with 19 bases left between them. The CDR3 is 16 amino acids. Germline CDR1 is SGHRS and CDR2 is YFSETQ. Here the CDR3 reads CASSQQPSGAQETQYF. The CDR3 DNA reads TGCGCCAGCAGTCAACAACCTTCGGGAGCGCAAGAGACCCAGTACTTC.

J is TRBJ2-3 and V is TRBV3-1 (or the pseudogene TRBV3-2); 9 bases are a match to TRBD2. Germline lookup yields CDR1 LGHDT and CDR2 YNNKEL (reference sequence). V was pared by 8 bases and J by 2 bases, with 5 bases of the junction left unmatched. There are 14 residues in the CDR3. CDR3 in amino acids: CASGSSGNTDTQYF. CDR3 bases: TGTGCCAGCGGCTCTAGCGGGAACACAGATACGCAGTATTTT.

V usage is TRBV6-6 and J usage is TRBJ2-7, with a possible D match to TRBD2 (6 bases). Deletions cut 2 bases from V and 2 bases from J, with 7 bases between. Looked up from germline, CDR1 is MNHNY and CDR2 is SVGAGI (reference sequence). The CDR3 covers 13 residues. CDR3 sequence (DNA): TGTGCCAGCAGTTACGCGGGAACCTACGAGCAGTACTTC. Translating it yields CASSYAGTYEQYF.

This chain joins TRBV30 and TRBJ2-7; possible D gene TRBD1, 5 bases. CDR3 size: 15 residues. CDR1 is GTSNPN, CDR2 SVGIG, per germline (reference sequence). V was clipped by 2 bases and J by 2 bases, with 16 bases between them. The CDR3 loop reads CAWSTGRVIPYEQYF. CDR3 nucleotides: TGTGCCTGGAGTACAGGTCGAGTTATCCCCTACGAGCAGTACTTC.

This sequence joins TRBV24-1 and TRBJ1-2; D perhaps matches TRBD1 (6 bases). Trimming shortened V by 11 bases and J by 4 bases, and 16 bases separated the two germline ends. The germline V gene encodes CDR1 KGHDR and CDR2 SFDVKD. This CDR3 contains 13 residues. CDR3: CASDRSEGYGYTF. Written as DNA, the CDR3 is TGTGCCAGCGACAGGTCAGAGGGCTATGGCTACACCTTC.

This chain links TRBV28 with TRBJ1-5; 8 bases are a match to TRBD1. This CDR3 region has 15 residues. The germline gives CDR1 MDHEN, CDR2 SYDVKM. The V and J ends lost 4 bases and 5 bases, in that order; junction bases with no gene match: 7. CDR3 bases: TGTGCCAGCAGTTCCCGAGGGACAGGATATCAGCCCCAGCATTTT. This codes for CASSSRGTGYQPQHF.

CDR3 amino acids: CSVGGRANEKLFF. In DNA, the CDR3 is TGCAGCGTTGGGGGCAGGGCTAATGAAAAACTGTTTTTT. The gene calls are TRBV29-1 and TRBJ1-4; D may be TRBD1 (5 bases). The germline V and J ends were trimmed by 4 bases and 3 bases, with 9 bases remaining between them. Germline V gene data show CDR1 as SQVTM and CDR2 as ANQGSEA. CDR3 length: 13 amino acids.

The rearrangement joins TRBV30 to TRBJ1-5, with D tentatively TRBD1 (6 bases). The CDR3 is made up of 14 amino acids. V was shortened by 0 bases and J by 11 bases, with 17 bases between the two germline ends. CDR1 is GTSNPN and CDR2 is SVGIG in the germline V gene (reference sequence). The CDR3 nucleotides read TGTGCCTGGAGTGTATCGCCCACAGGGCTTGCCCAGCATTTT. Its protein product is CAWSVSPTGLAQHF.

The chain joins TRBV2 to TRBJ2-7, with TRBD1 matching over 7 bases. After removal of 6 bases from V and 1 base from J, the junction contained 12 bases not matched to a gene. The CDR3 consists of 16 residues. Germline V gene data show CDR1 as SNHLY and CDR2 as FYNNEI. CDR3 in amino acids: CASRPPRDRRSYEQYF. CDR3 coding DNA: TGTGCCAGCAGACCGCCCCGGGACAGACGGTCCTACGAGCAGTACTTC.

This clone was found once. This chain joins TRBV24-1 and TRBJ2-3, with 9 nucleotides matching TRBD2. Germline CDR1 is KGHDR and CDR2 is SFDVKD. This CDR3 comprises 18 residues. Germline trimming cut 6 bases from V and 0 bases from J; bases unmatched to any gene: 12. This chain's CDR3 is CATSPYGASGASTDTQYF. For the CDR3, the DNA is TGTGCCACCAGTCCCTATGGGGCTAGCGGGGCTAGCACAGATACGCAGTATTTT.

V gene TRBV4-3 combines with J gene TRBJ2-1; 8 bases are shared with TRBD2. The CDR3 is 15 residues long. V lost 5 bases to trimming and J lost 2 bases; unmatched junction nucleotides: 5. Per the germline V gene, CDR1 is LGHNA and CDR2 is YSLEER. The CDR3 is CASSAVAGTYNEQFF. The CDR3 coding sequence is TGCGCCAGCAGCGCCGTAGCGGGAACCTACAATGAGCAGTTCTTC.

The rearrangement uses TRBV6-1 and TRBJ2-1, with 12 bases lining up with TRBD1. Germline V CDR1 and CDR2: MNHNS, SASEGT. The CDR3 length is 15 residues. V was clipped by 3 bases and J by 8 bases; unmatched bases: 5. DNA for the CDR3: TGTGCCAGCAGTGACGGGACAGGGGGCATCTATGAGCAGTTCTTC. It encodes CASSDGTGGIYEQFF.

This chain connects TRBV3-1 (or the pseudogene TRBV3-2) to TRBJ2-4; perhaps TRBD1 as D (6 bases). The CDR3 loop spans 17 amino acids. The V and J ends lost 4 bases and 0 bases respectively, with 16 bases between them. Germline V lookup: CDR1 LGHDT, CDR2 YNNKEL (reference sequence). The CDR3 region is CASSRSQGPLAKNIQYF. The CDR3 DNA follows: TGTGCCAGCAGCCGGTCACAGGGTCCTCTAGCCAAAAACATTCAGTACTTC.

This chain uses TRBV27 with TRBJ2-7; the D gene is possibly TRBD2 (6 bases). Trimming stripped 5 bases from V and 2 bases from J, with 16 bases between. The CDR3 spans 15 residues. Germline V gene sequence: CDR1 MNHEY, CDR2 SMNVEV (reference sequence). The CDR3 reads CASSPTWDSAYEQYF. The CDR3 DNA follows: TGTGCCAGCAGTCCCACCTGGGACTCGGCCTACGAGCAGTACTTC.

This chain uses TRBV7-2 with TRBJ2-7; TRBD1 matches 8 bases. The CDR3 spans 15 residues. V trimming: 0 bases; J trimming: 3 bases; junction bases outside the gene matches: 4. Germline V lookup: CDR1 SGHTA, CDR2 FQGNSA. The CDR3 sequence is CASSLAATGVYEQYF. The CDR3 DNA sequence: TGTGCCAGCAGCTTAGCGGCGACAGGGGTCTACGAGCAGTACTTC. Drawing the rest from reference TRBV7-2 and TRBJ2-7, the complete variable domain is GAGVSQSPSNKVTEKGKDVELRCDPISGHTALYWYRQSLGQGLEFLIYFQGNSAPDKSGLPSDRFSAERTGGSVSTLTIQRTQQEDSAVYLCASSLAATGVYEQYFGPGTRLTVT.

This chain joins TRBV7-2 and TRBJ1-2; 7 positions agree with TRBD1. CDR3 length: 17 amino acids. Germline V gives CDR1 SGHTA, CDR2 FQGNSA. With 1 base clipped from V and 1 base from J, the junction kept 9 bases outside the gene matches. CDR3 nucleotide sequence: TGTGCCAGCAGCTTAGTTTCTCTGGGACAGCTTAACTATGGCTACACCTTC. Translating gives CASSLVSLGQLNYGYTF.

The CDR3 loop is CASSLGGRNEKLFF. In nucleotides, the CDR3 is TGTGCCAGCAGCTTGGGGGGAAGAAATGAAAAACTGTTTTTT. The V gene is TRBV11-2, the J gene TRBJ1-4; a weak D match, TRBD1 (5 bases). Germline V gene lookup returns CDR1 SGHAT and CDR2 FQNNGV. Trimming left V 3 bases short and J 5 bases short, with 10 bases between. The CDR3 has 14 residues.

This sequence joins TRBV9 and TRBJ1-6, with D possibly matching TRBD1 (6 bases). This CDR3 spans 15 amino acids. V was cut by 3 bases and J by 9 bases, with 16 bases left in between. CDR1 and CDR2 (germline): SGDLS, YYNGEE. For the CDR3, the DNA is TGTGCCAGCAGCGGTAATCAGGGGTTTGCTTCACCCCTCCACTTT. Translated, it gives CASSGNQGFASPLHF.

This clone was seen once. This sequence joins TRBV2 and TRBJ2-7; 8 bases line up with TRBD2. This CDR3 spans 14 amino acids. Germline V gene sequence: CDR1 SNHLY, CDR2 FYNNEI. The junction had 6 bases not matched to a gene; V was cut back by 4 bases and J by 4 bases. CDR3 sequence: CASSGSGRGYEQYF. The CDR3 region has the DNA TGTGCCAGCAGTGGGAGCGGGAGAGGTTACGAGCAGTACTTC.

The J gene is TRBJ2-7, the V gene TRBV2; 7 positions agree with TRBD1. In germline, CDR1 is SNHLY, CDR2 FYNNEI. The V gene end was trimmed by 7 bases and the J gene end by 2 bases; junction bases not matched to a gene: 5. The CDR3 length is 13 residues. The CDR3 DNA reads as TGTGCCAGCACGAGGGACAGCCCCTACGAGCAGTACTTC. Encoded protein: CASTRDSPYEQYF. Filled out from reference TRBV2 and TRBJ2-7, the complete variable domain reads EPEVTQTPSHQVTQMGQEVILRCVPISNHLYFYWYRQILGQKVEFLVSFYNNEISEKSEIFDDQFSVERPDGSNFTLKIRSTKLEDSAMYFCASTRDSPYEQYFGPGTRLTVT.

The chain recombines TRBV4-1 with TRBJ2-7, with D possibly being TRBD1 (6 bases). CDR1 is MGHRA and CDR2 is YSYEKL in the germline V gene. The V and J ends lost 1 base and 6 bases respectively, with 10 bases between them. CDR3 length: 13 amino acids. This chain's CDR3 is CASSQVQGFEQYF. In DNA form, the CDR3 reads TGCGCCAGCAGCCAAGTCCAGGGGTTCGAGCAGTACTTC.

The V gene is TRBV12-3 or TRBV12-4, the J gene TRBJ1-2, with D tentatively TRBD1 (5 bases). This CDR3 comprises 12 residues. Trimming left V 6 bases short and J 4 bases short, with 9 bases between. CDR3 coding DNA: TGTGCCAGCAGGCCAGACAGCTATGGCTACACCTTC. Its protein is CASRPDSYGYTF.